Below are 19 T cell receptor beta chains sequenced from a single sample in a study of T cell responses to AZD1222 COVID-19 vaccine. Clones were sequenced by immunoSEQ multiplex PCR, and TCRdb holds only the in-frame ones, with some missing. This table has approximately 190,000 clones, just over 90% appearing once. This material consisted of peripheral blood, taken 28 days after the second dose of the MenACWY control vaccine. The receptors stem from an adult who received the MenACWY meningococcal vaccine as a control.

This clone was seen only once. V gene TRBV7-3 combines with J gene TRBJ1-4; D is undetermined. The CDR3 is 13 amino acids. Trimming took off 1 base at V and 5 bases at J, with 5 bases between the two ends. Germline CDR1 is SGHTA and CDR2 is FQGTGA. The CDR3 loop is CASSLSRNEKLFF. Here the CDR3 DNA reads TGTGCCAGCAGCTTAAGCAGAAATGAAAAACTGTTTTTT.

V gene TRBV19 combines with J gene TRBJ1-1; possible D gene TRBD1, 6 bases. The CDR3 spans 14 residues. Per germline, CDR1 LNHDA and CDR2 SQIVND (reference sequence). V was clipped by 8 bases and J by 4 bases, with 17 bases between them. This CDR3 is CASVHRVGGTEAFF. For the CDR3, the DNA is TGTGCCAGTGTACACAGGGTAGGAGGCACTGAAGCTTTCTTT.

V usage is TRBV7-3 and J usage is TRBJ2-3; D gene uncertain. The V gene lost 4 bases and the J gene lost 2 bases, with 13 bases spanning the gap. The germline V gene has CDR1 SGHTA and CDR2 FQGTGA. The CDR3 contains 15 residues. This CDR3 reads CASSSYAMITDTQYF. The DNA of the CDR3 is TGTGCCAGCAGCTCGTACGCTATGATCACAGATACGCAGTATTTT.

CDR3 sequence: CASSQDGGPSTDTQYF. Here the CDR3 DNA reads TGTGCCAGCAGCCAAGATGGGGGACCTAGCACAGATACGCAGTATTTT. The chain joins TRBV14 to TRBJ2-3; D assignment may be TRBD1 or TRBD2 (5 bases each). The CDR3 length is 16 residues. Trimming stripped 0 bases from V and 0 bases from J, with 10 bases between. Germline V gene sequence: CDR1 SGHDN, CDR2 FVKESK.

A single count supports this clone. V gene TRBV30 combines with J gene TRBJ1-2, with D perhaps matching TRBD1 (6 bases). V lost 4 bases to trimming and J lost 7 bases, with 16 bases between them. The CDR3 spans 13 residues. Germline loops: CDR1 GTSNPN, CDR2 SVGIG (reference sequence). CDR3 region: CAWKVGGRLGYTF. CDR3 DNA: TGTGCCTGGAAGGTAGGGGGGCGGCTTGGCTACACCTTC. The variable domain in full, completed from reference TRBV30 and TRBJ1-2, reads SQTIHQWPATLVQPVGSPLSLECTVEGTSNPNLYWYRQAAGRGLQLLFYSVGIGQISSEVPQNLSASRPQDRQFILSSKKLLLSDSGFYLCAWKVGGRLGYTFGSGTRLTVV.

Worth noting for this clone: Other DNA sequences in this sample translate to the same CDR3. The chain carries TRBV30 and TRBJ1-2; no clear D gene. This CDR3 has 11 amino acids. The V and J ends lost 1 base and 8 bases respectively, with 8 bases between them. Germline CDR1 and CDR2: GTSNPN and SVGIG (reference sequence). CDR3 sequence (DNA): TGTGCCTGGAGTGCAACAGAAGGCTACACCTTC. Translating it yields CAWSATEGYTF.

The gene calls are TRBV7-2 and TRBJ2-2; 8 bases line up with TRBD1. Germline V gene data show CDR1 as SGHTA and CDR2 as FQGNSA. The CDR3 sequence is 16 residues long. Germline trimming cut 1 base from V and 5 bases from J; bases unmatched to any gene: 6. This CDR3 is CASSLVRGQGTGELFF. CDR3 bases: TGTGCCAGCAGCTTAGTCAGGGGGCAGGGTACCGGGGAGCTGTTTTTT.

In this sample, this clone turned up once. The V and J genes are TRBV18 and TRBJ2-5; 10 bases are shared with TRBD1. V was clipped by 1 base and J by 5 bases; unmatched bases: 7. Germline assignment: CDR1 KGHSH and CDR2 LQKENI. The CDR3 is made up of 16 amino acids. Here the CDR3 DNA reads TGTGCCAGCTCACCACGGACAGGGGGGCTTAGGGAGACCCAGTACTTC. It encodes CASSPRTGGLRETQYF.

This sequence joins TRBV2 and TRBJ1-1, with D maybe TRBD1 (5 bases). Looked up from germline, CDR1 is SNHLY and CDR2 is FYNNEI. The CDR3 is made up of 15 amino acids. The germline V and J ends were trimmed by 6 bases and 1 base, with 15 bases remaining between them. For the CDR3, the DNA is TGTGCCAGCAGCCCTGGGACTTTGCGGAACACTGAAGCTTTCTTT. It specifies CASSPGTLRNTEAFF.

V is TRBV10-3 and J is TRBJ2-7; TRBD2 aligns across 13 bases. Germline CDR1 and CDR2: ENHRY and SYGVKD. CDR3 length: 16 residues. The V gene end was trimmed by 7 bases and the J gene end by 5 bases; junction bases not matched to a gene: 11. The DNA for the CDR3 is TGTGCCATCATGGGACTAGCGGGGACTGATCGGAACGAGCAGTACTTC. Amino acids: CAIMGLAGTDRNEQYF.

The V and J genes are TRBV5-1 and TRBJ1-3; D unclear. Germline CDR1 SGHRS, CDR2 YFSETQ. CDR3 size: 17 residues. The V end was cut by 0 bases, the J end by 2 bases, with 15 bases between. The CDR3 spells CASSLGLSRLAGNTIYF. In DNA form, the CDR3 reads TGCGCCAGCAGCTTGGGCCTAAGCAGGCTGGCTGGAAACACCATATATTTT.

The chain recombines TRBV9 with TRBJ2-3; weak D call: TRBD2 (5 bases). Between the trimmed V and J ends, which lost 2 bases and 1 base, there was a span of 8 bases. Germline assignment: CDR1 SGDLS and CDR2 YYNGEE. The CDR3 length is 14 residues. This CDR3 is CASSVSAGTDTQYF. The CDR3 region has the DNA TGTGCCAGCAGCGTTTCAGCGGGCACAGATACGCAGTATTTT.

The rearrangement links TRBV11-2 to TRBJ1-1, with D unclear. The V end was cut by 7 bases, the J end by 5 bases, with 17 bases between. The germline V gene has CDR1 SGHAT and CDR2 FQNNGV. This CDR3 region has 14 residues. CDR3 sequence (DNA): TGTGCCAGCACCCAAACAGAGGGAAAAACTGAAGCTTTCTTT. This translates into CASTQTEGKTEAFF.

The rearrangement links TRBV30 to TRBJ2-1; 10 bases match TRBD2. V gave up 3 bases and J gave up 5 bases; unmatched junction bases: 4. The CDR3 covers 14 residues. Germline values: CDR1 GTSNPN, CDR2 SVGIG (reference sequence). CDR3 sequence (DNA): TGTGCCTGGAGGCCGGGACTAGCGAACAATGAGCAGTTCTTC. It translates to CAWRPGLANNEQFF.

V and J are TRBV27 and TRBJ1-5; possibly TRBD1 for D (6 bases). The CDR3 length is 13 residues. In germline, CDR1 is MNHEY, CDR2 SMNVEV (reference sequence). V was shortened by 6 bases and J by 7 bases, with 13 bases between the two germline ends. CDR3 protein: CASRDSVAQPQHF. In nucleotides, the CDR3 is TGTGCCAGCAGGGACAGTGTAGCACAGCCCCAGCATTTT.

This clone was observed a single time. The rearrangement uses TRBV19 and TRBJ1-2, with D tentatively TRBD1 (5 bases). Germline values: CDR1 LNHDA, CDR2 SQIVND (reference sequence). CDR3 length: 14 residues. The V and J ends lost 10 bases and 4 bases respectively, with 19 bases between them. CDR3 sequence: CATRNAQGAYGYTF. The CDR3 nucleotides are TGTGCCACCCGCAACGCCCAGGGCGCCTATGGCTACACCTTC.

The V call is TRBV7-2, the J call TRBJ1-2; 8 positions agree with TRBD1. The V gene end was trimmed by 5 bases and the J gene end by 6 bases; junction bases not matched to a gene: 8. The CDR3 is made up of 14 amino acids. CDR1 is SGHTA, CDR2 FQGNSA, per germline. This CDR3 is CASSLQGATDGYTF. CDR3 DNA: TGTGCCAGCAGCCTCCAGGGGGCGACAGATGGCTACACCTTC.

As for this clone: One end of the junction does not line up with germline, which may come from a read error. This chain connects TRBV6-5 to TRBJ1-2; 10 nucleotides line up with TRBD1. Germline V gives CDR1 MNHEY, CDR2 SVGAGI. The CDR3 spans 16 residues. DNA for the CDR3: TGTGCCAGCAGTTACGGGGGACAGGGGTTCGGGGCTTTTCTTGGCTTC. It encodes CASSYGGQGFGAFLGF.

J is TRBJ2-5 and V is TRBV6-2 or TRBV6-3; D unresolved. The ends were cut back, 2 bases at V and 1 base at J, with 14 bases in the middle. Germline V gene data show CDR1 as MNHEY and CDR2 as SVGEGT. The CDR3 consists of 16 residues. Here the CDR3 DNA reads TGTGCCAGCAGTTACGGTTCCTTGGCAGTCCAAGAGACCCAGTACTTC. It codes for CASSYGSLAVQETQYF.